One sample yielded the 17 T cell receptor beta chains listed below, sequenced in a study of blood T cells in healthy people across ages. A J-beta primer mix and a sample-barcoded 5' primer were used in a second PCR of about 6 to 12 cycles. TCRdb itself ran the 5' RACE reads through MiXCR, one entry per CDR3 protein. The sample carries about 1.6 million distinct CDR3 sequences, around 36% recorded once. Sequenced: blood. Every receptor here comes from a woman in her twenties or thirties in good health.

The chain employs TRBV20-1 and TRBJ2-3, with a weak D call TRBD2 (6 bases). V lost 5 bases and J lost 3, with 15 bases in between. Per germline, CDR1 DFQATT and CDR2 SNEGSKA (reference sequence). The CDR3 runs 14 residues. The CDR3 loop reads CSAGPWGETDTQYF. The CDR3, as DNA: TGCAGTGCTGGGCCATGGGGGGAGACAGATACGCAGTATTTT.

The J gene is TRBJ1-2, the V gene TRBV30, with D perhaps matching TRBD1 (6 bases). The CDR3 spans 12 residues. V was shortened by 3 bases and J by 4 bases, with 9 bases between the two germline ends. The germline V gene has CDR1 GTSNPN and CDR2 SVGIG (reference sequence). The CDR3 loop is CAWRQGGYGYTF. DNA for the CDR3: TGTGCCTGGAGACAGGGTGGCTATGGCTACACCTTC.

This chain uses TRBV5-1 with TRBJ1-1; D ambiguous. The CDR3 is 15 residues long. The V end lost 0 bases, the J end lost 7 bases, and 16 bases lay between the germline ends. The germline V gene encodes CDR1 SGHRS and CDR2 YFSETQ. CDR3 DNA sequence: TGCGCCAGCAGCTTGGCCGAATTGGGCAGTGATGAAGCTTTCTTT. Translation: CASSLAELGSDEAFF.

CDR3 in DNA: TGTGCCAGCAGTTACCCAGGGTCCGAAGAGACCCAGTACTTC. The encoded protein is CASSYPGSEETQYF. This rearrangement joins TRBV2 to TRBJ2-5; a weak D match, TRBD1 (5 bases). In germline, CDR1 is SNHLY, CDR2 FYNNEI. This CDR3 has 14 amino acids. V gave up 5 bases and J gave up 3 bases, with 13 bases separating them.

This clonotype showed up just a few times. V is TRBV14 and J is TRBJ2-6; no clear D gene. Per the germline V gene, CDR1 is SGHDN and CDR2 is FVKESK. V shed 6 bases and J shed 4 bases, with 22 bases lying between them. The CDR3 has 18 residues. The CDR3 here is CASSPFDRGALGANVLTF. CDR3 in DNA: TGTGCCAGCAGTCCCTTTGACCGAGGAGCCCTGGGGGCCAACGTCCTGACTTTC.

The rearrangement uses TRBV12-3 or TRBV12-4 and TRBJ1-2; weak D call: TRBD1 (6 bases). Trimming cost V 8 bases and J 4 bases, with 20 bases left between them. This CDR3 has 15 amino acids. This chain's CDR3 is CASETGRGVTYGYTF. CDR3 nucleotide sequence: TGTGCCAGCGAAACAGGGAGGGGGGTTACCTATGGCTACACCTTC.

A note on this clonotype: A much larger clone is a single base away; this may be a read error. V and J are TRBV7-2 and TRBJ2-1, with 7 bases matching TRBD2. The CDR3 extends over 14 amino acids. The ends lost 5 bases at V and 12 bases at J; junction bases unmatched: 13. Germline assignment: CDR1 SGHTA and CDR2 FQGNSA. In DNA form, the CDR3 reads TGTGCCAGCAGCCTCCTGACTAGCCTCGATGGGCAGTTCTTC. Translating it yields CASSLLTSLDGQFF. Combining the CDR3 with reference TRBV7-2 and TRBJ2-1 gives the whole variable domain GAGVSQSPSNKVTEKGKDVELRCDPISGHTALYWYRQSLGQGLEFLIYFQGNSAPDKSGLPSDRFSAERTGGSVSTLTIQRTQQEDSAVYLCASSLLTSLDGQFFGPGTRLTVL.

This clonotype has just a few counts. The V gene is TRBV7-9, the J gene TRBJ2-1, with TRBD2 matching 12 bases. V was pared by 5 bases and J by 7 bases, with 9 bases of the junction left unmatched. The germline gives CDR1 SEHNR, CDR2 FQNEAQ (reference sequence). The CDR3 is made up of 16 amino acids. CDR3 nucleotide sequence: TGTGCCAGCAGCCCCCGGACTAGCGGGGAGGTGAATGAGCAGTTCTTC. It yields the protein CASSPRTSGEVNEQFF.

The V gene is TRBV28, the J gene TRBJ1-5; 7 bases map to TRBD1. This CDR3 is 14 amino acids long. After removal of 5 bases from V and 7 bases from J, the junction contained 8 bases not matched to a gene. Germline loops: CDR1 MDHEN, CDR2 SYDVKM. CDR3 sequence (DNA): TGTGCCAGCAGTCCAGGGGGATCAGAGCAGCCCCAGCATTTT. It encodes CASSPGGSEQPQHF.

This clonotype showed up just a few times. The V and J genes are TRBV7-8 and TRBJ1-2, with D perhaps matching TRBD1 (5 bases). V lost 5 bases and J lost 9, with 16 bases in between. Per germline, CDR1 SGHVS and CDR2 FQNEAQ. The CDR3 is 13 residues long. The CDR3 spells CASSQNGGYSYTF. CDR3 in DNA: TGTGCCAGCAGCCAGAATGGGGGTTATAGCTACACCTTC. Complete variable domain (other parts from reference TRBV7-8 and TRBJ1-2): GAGVSQSPRYKVAKRGQDVALRCDPISGHVSLFWYQQALGQGPEFLTYFQNEAQLDKSGLPSDRFFAERPEGSVSTLKIQRTQQEDSAVYLCASSQNGGYSYTFGSGTRLTVV.

This clonotype has a single count. The chain uses TRBV7-6 and TRBJ1-2; 7 nucleotides line up with TRBD1. This CDR3 contains 12 residues. The V and J ends lost 5 bases and 9 bases, in that order; junction bases with no gene match: 6. Germline lookup yields CDR1 SGHVS and CDR2 FNYEAQ. In DNA, the CDR3 is TGTGCCAGCAGCATGGACAGGACTAGCTACACCTTC. This sequence encodes CASSMDRTSYTF. Looking up the rest from reference TRBV7-6 and TRBJ1-2 gives the full variable domain: GAGVSQSPRYKVTKRGQDVALRCDPISGHVSLYWYRQALGQGPEFLTYFNYEAQQDKSGLPNDRFSAERPEGSISTLTIQRTEQRDSAMYRCASSMDRTSYTFGSGTRLTVV.

The gene calls are TRBV2 and TRBJ2-1, with D unclear. This CDR3 contains 17 residues. The V end lost 2 bases, the J end lost 4 bases, and 18 bases lay between the germline ends. Germline CDR1 and CDR2: SNHLY and FYNNEI. The chain's CDR3 is CASSETRSDKNYNEQFF. CDR3 DNA: TGTGCCAGCAGTGAAACACGGTCTGACAAAAATTACAATGAGCAGTTCTTC.

Regarding this clonotype: An end of the junction does not agree with germline; a read error may underlie this. The V call is TRBV3-1, the J call TRBJ2-3; D ambiguous. The CDR3 has 16 amino acids. The V gene's germline CDR1 is LGHDT and CDR2 YNNKEL (reference sequence). The DNA for the CDR3 is TGTGCCAGCAACCAAGAAAGTGGTAGTCTCGCAGATACGCAGTATTTT. It specifies CASNQESGSLADTQYF.

This chain connects TRBV30 to TRBJ2-3; D possibly uses TRBD1 or TRBD2 (6 bases each). V was cut by 3 bases and J by 4 bases, with 14 bases left in between. Germline CDR1 GTSNPN, CDR2 SVGIG (reference sequence). The CDR3 is 14 residues long. Written as DNA, the CDR3 is TGTGCCTGGAGGCGGTGGGGGGCCGCAGATACGCAGTATTTT. This gives the protein CAWRRWGAADTQYF. The full variable domain, rest sourced from reference TRBV30 and TRBJ2-3, is SQTIHQWPATLVQPVGSPLSLECTVEGTSNPNLYWYRQAAGRGLQLLFYSVGIGQISSEVPQNLSASRPQDRQFILSSKKLLLSDSGFYLCAWRRWGAADTQYFGPGTRLTVL.

The chain joins TRBV28 to TRBJ1-2; 9 bases align to TRBD1. Trimming took 4 bases from V and 4 from J; bases not matched to a gene: 10. The CDR3 has 16 amino acids. Germline-derived CDR1 and CDR2 are MDHEN and SYDVKM. DNA for the CDR3: TGTGCCAGCAGTTCTCAGGGACAGGGAATTCCCTATGGCTACACCTTC. It is translated as CASSSQGQGIPYGYTF.

The chain carries TRBV5-1 and TRBJ1-1, with D possibly matching TRBD1 (6 bases). Deletions cut 4 bases from V and 3 bases from J, with 13 bases between. The CDR3 runs to 14 residues. Germline V gene data show CDR1 as SGHRS and CDR2 as YFSETQ. CDR3 residues: CASSPNRADTEAFF. The CDR3 nucleotides read TGCGCCAGCAGCCCCAACAGGGCGGACACTGAAGCTTTCTTT.

This chain links TRBV6-1 with TRBJ2-7; 11 nucleotides line up with TRBD2. V dropped 0 bases and J dropped 0; count of bases not matched to a gene: 7. CDR1 and CDR2 from the germline V gene are MNHNS and SASEGT. The CDR3 has 18 residues. The chain's CDR3 is CASSEAETSGANSYEQYF. CDR3 DNA: TGTGCCAGCAGTGAAGCTGAGACTAGCGGGGCAAACTCCTACGAGCAGTACTTC.